This T cell receptor (beta chain) was sequenced for a study of blood T cell repertoires in COVID-19. This clone was seen more than once but under ten times. Some clones are missing from TCRdb's copy, which holds only in-frame ones; the method was immunoSEQ multiplex PCR. The sample records roughly 300,000 clones, almost 85% being singletons. V dropped 5 bases and J dropped 5; count of bases not matched to a gene: 5. This CDR3 has 13 residues. Germline V gives CDR1 SGHTA, CDR2 FQGTGA. Sequencing was carried out using peripheral blood. The chain employs TRBV7-3 and TRBJ2-5, with TRBD1 matching over 7 bases. This receptor was obtained from a human donor in a cohort sampled during active COVID-19. CDR3 in DNA: TGTGCCAGCAGCCCCACAGGGGCGGAGACCCAGTACTTC. As protein: CASSPTGAETQYF.